This T cell receptor (beta chain) was recovered during a study of blood T cell repertoires in COVID-19. The wider study: Acute and convalescent COVID-19 specimens originated in the United States, Italy and Spain.

Methods used by the authors: Cell counts per sample came from amplifying reference gene primers. Some clones are missing from TCRdb's copy, which holds only in-frame ones; the method was immunoSEQ multiplex PCR. The V and J calls and clone size are taken from that table; D and trimming were inferred from the DNA. The repertoire holds roughly 150,000 clones, with 65% to 90% as singletons. Germline V lookup: CDR1 SGHTA, CDR2 FQGTGA. The length of the CDR3 is 14 residues. Between the trimmed V and J ends, which lost 5 bases and 0 bases, there was a span of 10 bases. This TCR was recovered from a woman in her forties or fifties with acute or convalescent COVID-19. The chain uses TRBV7-3 and TRBJ1-1, with a tentative D call TRBD1 (6 bases). The sequenced sample was peripheral blood. CDR3 protein: CASSVQGVNTEAFF. For the CDR3, the DNA is TGTGCCAGCAGCGTACAGGGTGTGAACACTGAAGCTTTCTTT. The variable domain in full, completed from reference TRBV7-3 and TRBJ1-1, reads GAGVSQTPSNKVTEKGKYVELRCDPISGHTALYWYRQSLGQGPEFLIYFQGTGAADDSGLPNDRFFAVRPEGSVSTLKIQRTERGDSAVYLCASSVQGVNTEAFFGQGTRLTVV.